This passage covers 20 T cell receptor beta chains from one sample sequenced in a study of shared clonotypes between healthy human individuals. This table comes from immunoSEQ multiplex PCR, and its TCRdb copy is limited to in-frame clones, with some not included. The table lists roughly 2.1 million clones, 85% to 95% of them singletons. Naive CD8 cells comprised CD45RO-negative, CCR7-positively selected cells, excluding terminally differentiated effector memory CD45RA+ cells. Sequences were obtained from naive CD8+ T cells from PBMCs. The receptors originated from a man in his late teens or twenties in good health. Some clones in this sample may be carry-over from other donors' samples.

A remark on this clone: In the same sample, other DNA sequences code for this CDR3. V usage is TRBV6-6 and J usage is TRBJ2-2, with D possibly being TRBD2 (5 bases). Trimming took 6 bases from V and 5 from J, leaving 10 bases between them. The CDR3 has 13 amino acids. Germline lookup yields CDR1 MNHNY and CDR2 SVGAGI (reference sequence). CDR3 bases: TGTGCCAGCAGCCCTCGGGGTACCGGGGAGCTGTTTTTT. This sequence encodes CASSPRGTGELFF.

The V call is TRBV29-1, the J call TRBJ2-4; D is unresolved. The germline CDR1 and CDR2 sequences are SQVTM and ANQGSEA. The CDR3 has 12 residues. V was cut by 4 bases and J by 3 bases, with 7 bases left in between. The CDR3 DNA is TGCAGCGTTGGAGCCCTCAAAAACATTCAGTACTTC. Translation gives CSVGALKNIQYF.

V and J are TRBV28 and TRBJ2-2, with D perhaps assigned TRBD1 or TRBD2 (6 bases each). This CDR3 has 14 residues. Deletions cut 2 bases from V and 4 bases from J, with 8 bases between. CDR1 is MDHEN and CDR2 is SYDVKM in the germline V gene. Here the CDR3 DNA reads TGTGCCAGCAGTTTACGGGGGCTCACCGGGGAGCTGTTTTTT. It is translated as CASSLRGLTGELFF.

J is TRBJ2-1 and V is TRBV7-6; maybe TRBD2 (5 bases). Trimming cost V 4 bases and J 1 base, with 20 bases left between them. From germline, CDR1 is SGHVS and CDR2 FNYEAQ. This CDR3 comprises 18 residues. As DNA, the CDR3 is TGTGCCAGCAGCTCCTCCATTAATAGCGTACTATCCTACAATGAGCAGTTCTTC. It encodes CASSSSINSVLSYNEQFF.

V gene TRBV28 combines with J gene TRBJ2-7, with 10 bases matching TRBD2. The ends lost 7 bases at V and 7 bases at J; junction bases unmatched: 16. Germline V gene sequence: CDR1 MDHEN, CDR2 SYDVKM. The CDR3 covers 16 residues. CDR3 sequence reads: CASTSGGSGRAREQYF. Written as DNA, the CDR3 is TGTGCCAGCACTTCCGGGGGGAGCGGGAGGGCTCGGGAGCAGTACTTC. Full variable domain (rest looked up from reference TRBV28 and TRBJ2-7): DVKVTQSSRYLVKRTGEKVFLECVQDMDHENMFWYRQDPGLGLRLIYFSYDVKMKEKGDIPEGYSVSREKKERFSLILESASTNQTSMYLCASTSGGSGRAREQYFGPGTRLTVT.

As to this clone: An end of the junction differs from the germline gene, which may be a read error. The chain uses TRBV5-4 and TRBJ1-2; 7 nucleotides agree with TRBD1. CDR1 is SGHNT and CDR2 is YYREEE in the germline V gene (reference sequence). This CDR3 is 16 amino acids long. The CDR3 protein is CASTLSTTGPLYGYTF. For the CDR3, the DNA is TGTGCCAGCACCTTGAGCACGACAGGGCCGCTCTATGGCTACACCTTC. Combining the CDR3 with reference TRBV5-4 and TRBJ1-2 gives the whole variable domain ETGVTQSPTHLIKTRGQQVTLRCSSQSGHNTVSWYQQALGQGPQFIFQYYREEENGRGNFPPRFSGLQFPNYSSELNVNALELDDSALYLCASTLSTTGPLYGYTFGSGTRLTVV.

J is TRBJ1-1 and V is TRBV28; D not certain. Germline V lookup: CDR1 MDHEN, CDR2 SYDVKM. CDR3 size: 14 residues. Trimming shortened V by 6 bases and J by 4 bases, and 15 bases separated the two germline ends. CDR3: CASSPILRRTEAFF. In nucleotides, the CDR3 is TGTGCCAGCAGCCCCATTCTCCGTCGCACTGAAGCTTTCTTT.

This chain connects TRBV7-2 to TRBJ2-2, with a weak D call TRBD1 (6 bases). CDR1 is SGHTA, CDR2 FQGNSA, per germline. The length of the CDR3 is 16 residues. Trimming shortened V by 1 base and J by 3 bases, and 12 bases separated the two germline ends. CDR3 in amino acids: CASSLVAGAYTGELFF. CDR3 nucleotides: TGTGCCAGCAGCTTAGTGGCAGGGGCCTACACCGGGGAGCTGTTTTTT.

CDR3 sequence reads: CASSFGRGGFYEQYF. For the CDR3, the DNA is TGTGCCAGCAGCTTCGGTCGCGGGGGCTTCTACGAGCAGTACTTC. The genes are TRBV7-9 and TRBJ2-7; a possible D gene is TRBD2 (7 bases). This CDR3 comprises 15 residues. Per germline, CDR1 SEHNR and CDR2 FQNEAQ (reference sequence). V was clipped by 3 bases and J by 3 bases, with 15 bases between them.

This chain connects TRBV10-3 to TRBJ2-5, with a possible D match to TRBD1 (6 bases). Germline CDR1 is ENHRY and CDR2 is SYGVKD. Trimming shortened V by 6 bases and J by 1 base, and 12 bases separated the two germline ends. The CDR3 loop spans 14 amino acids. In DNA form, the CDR3 reads TGTGCCATCAGAGACACAGGGTTCCAAGAGACCCAGTACTTC. It encodes CAIRDTGFQETQYF.

Only a few counts were recorded for this clone. The chain recombines TRBV7-9 with TRBJ1-1, with D tentatively TRBD1 (5 bases). The ends were cut back, 5 bases at V and 4 bases at J, with 14 bases in the middle. CDR1 and CDR2 from the germline V gene are SEHNR and FQNEAQ (reference sequence). The length of the CDR3 is 14 residues. The CDR3 reads CASSQYYQGTEAFF. In DNA, the CDR3 is TGTGCCAGCAGCCAGTATTATCAGGGCACTGAAGCTTTCTTT. Supplemented by reference TRBV7-9 and TRBJ1-1, the full variable domain reads DTGVSQNPRHKITKRGQNVTFRCDPISEHNRLYWYRQTLGQGPEFLTYFQNEAQLEKSRLLSDRFSAERPKGSFSTLEIQRTEQGDSAMYLCASSQYYQGTEAFFGQGTRLTVV.

Concerning this clone: Additional DNA sequences in this sample encode the identical CDR3. The V call is TRBV27, the J call TRBJ2-7; D is undetermined. This CDR3 comprises 13 residues. V gave up 2 bases and J gave up 1 base, with 6 bases separating them. CDR1 and CDR2 from the germline V gene are MNHEY and SMNVEV (reference sequence). CDR3 in amino acids: CASSLTGSYEQYF. The CDR3 DNA sequence: TGTGCCAGCAGTTTAACTGGTTCCTACGAGCAGTACTTC.

The chain is built from TRBV7-2 and TRBJ1-2; 9 bases map to TRBD1. With 5 bases clipped from V and 0 bases from J, the junction kept 4 bases outside the gene matches. The CDR3 is 15 amino acids. Germline V CDR1 and CDR2: SGHTA, FQGNSA. The CDR3 DNA is TGTGCCAGCAGCACCCGGGACAGGGCTAACTATGGCTACACCTTC. This sequence encodes CASSTRDRANYGYTF.

The rearrangement links TRBV14 to TRBJ1-2; unclear D gene. CDR1 is SGHDN, CDR2 FVKESK, per germline. The CDR3 is 14 amino acids. Between the trimmed V and J ends, which lost 4 bases and 5 bases, there was a span of 14 bases. The CDR3 reads CASSPRGGRYGYTF. The CDR3 DNA reads TGTGCCAGCAGCCCCCGCGGTGGGAGATATGGCTACACCTTC.

J is TRBJ2-1 and V is TRBV2; no firm D call. This CDR3 is 15 amino acids long. V was cut by 6 bases and J by 6 bases, with 18 bases left in between. Germline-derived CDR1 and CDR2 are SNHLY and FYNNEI. The CDR3 spells CASRESAFLGNEQFF. The CDR3 DNA reads TGTGCCAGCAGGGAATCGGCCTTCCTCGGCAATGAGCAGTTCTTC.

The chain recombines TRBV14 with TRBJ1-4; no clear D gene. The germline V and J ends were trimmed by 8 bases and 5 bases, with 18 bases remaining between them. Germline assignment: CDR1 SGHDN and CDR2 FVKESK. This CDR3 spans 15 amino acids. The CDR3 region is CASAFEGDPNEKLFF. The CDR3 nucleotides read TGTGCCAGCGCATTCGAGGGCGACCCCAATGAAAAACTGTTTTTT.

This chain joins TRBV10-3 and TRBJ2-7; 9 nucleotides line up with TRBD1. Germline CDR1 is ENHRY and CDR2 is SYGVKD. The length of the CDR3 is 18 residues. V dropped 6 bases and J dropped 0; count of bases not matched to a gene: 15. CDR3 coding DNA: TGTGCCATCAGCGGGACAGGGATTCTCCGCGAACACTCCTACGAGCAGTACTTC. It specifies CAISGTGILREHSYEQYF.

This clone was observed a single time. The V and J genes are TRBV5-4 and TRBJ2-2, with D possibly called TRBD1 or TRBD2 (5 bases each). The CDR3 sequence is 15 residues long. Germline lookup yields CDR1 SGHNT and CDR2 YYREEE (reference sequence). Trimming took 4 bases from V and 1 from J, leaving 11 bases between them. In nucleotides, the CDR3 is TGTGCCAGCAGCCGCCGGGACGGGAACACCGGGGAGCTGTTTTTT. It specifies CASSRRDGNTGELFF.

The genes are TRBV2 and TRBJ2-1; the match to TRBD2 covers 12 bases. This CDR3 spans 16 amino acids. Trimming took 6 bases from V and 0 from J; bases not matched to a gene: 3. Germline V gene data show CDR1 as SNHLY and CDR2 as FYNNEI. CDR3 sequence reads: CASSGLAGSSYNEQFF. The CDR3 coding sequence is TGTGCCAGCAGCGGACTAGCGGGGAGCTCCTACAATGAGCAGTTCTTC. The whole variable domain, filled in from reference TRBV2 and TRBJ2-1, reads EPEVTQTPSHQVTQMGQEVILRCVPISNHLYFYWYRQILGQKVEFLVSFYNNEISEKSEIFDDQFSVERPDGSNFTLKIRSTKLEDSAMYFCASSGLAGSSYNEQFFGPGTRLTVL.

The V call is TRBV6-6, the J call TRBJ2-7; D is unclear. Looked up from germline, CDR1 is MNHNY and CDR2 is SVGAGI (reference sequence). The CDR3 spans 16 residues. V dropped 8 bases and J dropped 0 bases, with 20 bases sitting between them. CDR3 in amino acids: CASYGRTKTFSYEQYF. The DNA of the CDR3 is TGTGCCAGCTACGGCAGAACCAAAACCTTCTCCTACGAGCAGTACTTC.